The rows below give T cell receptor beta chains drawn from one sample of a study of T cell repertoires in cytomegalovirus infection. Antigen specificity for these receptors is unknown. TCRdb used MiXCR to reprocess the reads, holding one entry per CDR3 protein. The sample contains about 71,000 distinct CDR3 sequences, 20% to 25% of which appear only once. The sequencing used CD8+ T cells from cultured PBMCs, collected from culture after CMV antigen stimulation. These receptor sequences come from a human donor in good health (CMV status not recorded). Some clones in this sample may be carry-over from other donors' samples. CDR3s include the opening cysteine and the closing phenylalanine or tryptophan. The D gene is left open where the match is weak. Not every row has a clone size; where given, it reads once, few, many or a size class.

CASSFYMGLEQYF,TGCGCCAGCAGTTTCTATATGGGTCTCGAGCAGTACTTC,.,.,TRBJ2-7,TRBV4-1
CATSESGGSYEQYF,TGTGCCACCAGCGAAAGCGGGGGCTCCTACGAGCAGTACTTC,TRBD2,.,TRBJ2-7,TRBV15
CAISESGGPPREQFF,TGTGCCATCAGTGAAAGCGGGGGGCCCCCTCGTGAGCAGTTCTTC,TRBD2,few,TRBJ2-1,TRBV10-3
CASSQLWGQGNQPQHF,TGCGCCAGCAGCCAGCTCTGGGGGCAGGGGAATCAGCCCCAGCATTTT,.,.,TRBJ1-5,TRBV4-1
CASKPQGATYGYTF,TGTGCCAGCAAACCCCAGGGGGCGACCTATGGCTACACCTTC,TRBD1,.,TRBJ1-2,TRBV12-3/TRBV12-4
CASSQGLGVYEQYF,TGCGCCAGCAGCCAAGGGCTAGGCGTCTACGAGCAGTACTTC,.,once,TRBJ2-7,TRBV4-3
CASSYSWGQGLRNTEAFF,TGTGCCAGCAGTTACTCATGGGGACAGGGCTTGAGGAACACTGAAGCTTTCTTT,TRBD1,.,TRBJ1-1,TRBV6-5
CASSPMDRNQPQHF,TGTGCCAGCAGTCCAATGGACAGGAATCAGCCCCAGCATTTT,TRBD1,few,TRBJ1-5,TRBV27
CASSYGRDTGNTIYF,TGTGCCAGCAGTTACGGCCGGGACACGGGAAACACCATATATTTT,.,.,TRBJ1-3,TRBV6-2/TRBV6-3
CASSLAIGAGARTEQYF,TGTGCCAGCAGTTTAGCCATTGGAGCCGGCGCTCGGACCGAGCAGTACTTC,.,.,TRBJ2-7,TRBV27
CASSLFSGTSYNEQFF,TGTGCCAGCAGTTTGTTTAGCGGGACCTCCTACAATGAGCAGTTCTTC,TRBD2,few,TRBJ2-1,TRBV6-2/TRBV6-3
CATSSQWDTDRYGYTF,TGTGCCACCAGCAGTCAATGGGACACCGATCGCTATGGCTACACCTTC,.,few,TRBJ1-2,TRBV15
CASSLVRGIGTF,TGTGCCAGCAGCTTAGTTCGAGGGATCGGCACCTTC,.,few,TRBJ1-2,TRBV7-6
CASSYLGGITDTQYF,TGTGCCAGCAGCTATCTTGGAGGGATCACAGATACGCAGTATTTT,.,few,TRBJ2-3,TRBV7-8
CATSDNRDRGRSGNTIYF,TGTGCCACCAGTGATAACCGGGACAGGGGGCGATCTGGAAACACCATATATTTT,TRBD1,few,TRBJ1-3,TRBV24-1
CASSSPMRVQETQYF,TGTGCCAGCAGCTCACCTATGAGGGTACAAGAGACCCAGTACTTC,.,few,TRBJ2-5,TRBV7-8
CASSSRVTEAFF,TGTGCCAGCAGCTCCAGGGTCACTGAAGCTTTCTTT,.,many,TRBJ1-1,TRBV7-9
CASSMGGGVYEQYF,TGTGCCAGCAGTATGGGTGGAGGGGTCTACGAGCAGTACTTC,.,.,TRBJ2-7,TRBV27
CASSSAGHSASGANVLTF,TGCGCCAGCAGCTCCGCGGGACATTCAGCCTCTGGGGCCAACGTCCTGACTTTC,.,.,TRBJ2-6,TRBV4-3
CASSLWGLAGNNEQFF,TGTGCCAGCAGCTTGTGGGGACTAGCGGGGAATAATGAGCAGTTCTTC,TRBD2,few,TRBJ2-1,TRBV11-1
CASSPRERINQPQHF,TGTGCCAGCAGCCCACGGGAACGGATAAATCAGCCCCAGCATTTT,.,once,TRBJ1-5,TRBV7-6
CASTPGGYAYNEQFF,TGTGCCAGCACCCCGGGGGGGTACGCCTACAATGAGCAGTTCTTC,TRBD2,.,TRBJ2-1,TRBV5-6
CASSDRFGGGFSQPQHF,TGTGCCAGCAGTGATCGGTTCGGGGGGGGCTTTTCTCAGCCCCAGCATTTT,.,.,TRBJ1-5,TRBV6-1
CASSVGGNNIDEQFF,TGTGCCAGCAGCGTAGGTGGAAACAATATCGATGAGCAGTTCTTC,.,.,TRBJ2-1,TRBV9
CASSQVDLSYEQYF,TGCGCCAGCAGCCAAGTAGACCTATCCTACGAGCAGTACTTC,.,many,TRBJ2-7,TRBV4-3
CASRPGTGWETQYF,TGTGCCAGCAGACCCGGGACAGGGTGGGAGACCCAGTACTTC,TRBD1,once,TRBJ2-5,TRBV6-8
CASSQGSRQRADEQYF,TGCGCCAGCAGCCAAGGGTCGAGACAGAGGGCCGACGAGCAGTACTTC,.,few,TRBJ2-7,TRBV4-3
CASSYGWGDYEQYF,TGTGCCAGCAGTTACGGATGGGGGGACTACGAGCAGTACTTC,.,.,TRBJ2-7,TRBV6-5
CASSLSIGSGANVLTF,TGTGCCAGCAGCTTATCGATAGGATCTGGGGCCAACGTCCTGACTTTC,.,few,TRBJ2-6,TRBV7-6
CASSLAPLGDRVTEAFF,TGTGCCAGCAGCTTAGCACCTCTCGGGGATCGGGTCACTGAAGCTTTCTTT,.,.,TRBJ1-1,TRBV7-6
CASSPEGGGLTDTQYF,TGTGCCAGCAGCCCCGAGGGCGGGGGCCTCACAGATACGCAGTATTTT,.,few,TRBJ2-3,TRBV3-1
CASSETRDRGMEQFF,TGTGCCAGCAGTGAGACCCGGGACAGGGGAATGGAGCAGTTCTTC,TRBD1,once,TRBJ2-1,TRBV6-1
CASSLVPALDEQFF,TGTGCCAGCAGCTTAGTTCCGGCTTTGGATGAGCAGTTCTTC,.,few,TRBJ2-1,TRBV7-9
CASSERTDHIYGYTF,TGTGCCAGCAGTGAACGGACAGACCATATCTATGGCTACACCTTC,.,.,TRBJ1-2,TRBV25-1
CASSFPDREETQYF,TGTGCCAGCAGTTTCCCGGACAGGGAAGAGACCCAGTACTTC,TRBD1,many,TRBJ2-5,TRBV12-3/TRBV12-4
CASSLGQNEKLFF,TGTGCCAGCAGCCTTGGACAGAATGAAAAACTGTTTTTT,.,few,TRBJ1-4,TRBV12-3/TRBV12-4
CASGSPRTGTGNTIYF,TGTGCTAGTGGTTCTCCCAGGACAGGGACTGGAAACACCATATATTTT,TRBD1,few,TRBJ1-3,TRBV12-5
CSAHDRELTGELFF,TGCAGTGCTCACGACAGGGAATTGACCGGGGAGCTGTTTTTT,TRBD1,.,TRBJ2-2,TRBV20-1
CASSLVRGGTANQPQHF,TGTGCCAGCAGCTTAGTGCGGGGGGGGACAGCCAATCAGCCCCAGCATTTT,TRBD1,.,TRBJ1-5,TRBV7-8
CASSLSHPPSYNEQFF,TGTGCCAGCAGTTTATCCCACCCACCCTCCTACAATGAGCAGTTCTTC,.,.,TRBJ2-1,TRBV27
CASSLVPQDGNTIYF,TGTGCCAGCAGCTTAGTCCCACAGGATGGAAACACCATATATTTT,.,few,TRBJ1-3,TRBV7-2
CASSSWQPQHF,TGTGCCAGCAGTTCATGGCAGCCCCAGCATTTT,.,.,TRBJ1-5,TRBV28
CATKEGRGTDTQYF,TGTGCCACCAAGGAGGGCAGGGGCACAGATACGCAGTATTTT,.,.,TRBJ2-3,TRBV15
CASSQERGQGHFLGSYEQYF,TGCGCCAGCAGCCAAGAGCGGGGACAGGGGCATTTCCTCGGTTCCTACGAGCAGTACTTC,TRBD1,.,TRBJ2-7,TRBV4-1
CASSPGETGASPFYGYTF,TGTGCCAGCAGTCCGGGAGAGACAGGGGCGTCCCCATTCTATGGCTACACCTTC,TRBD1,.,TRBJ1-2,TRBV27
CASIPGWGPTDTQYF,TGTGCCAGCATCCCCGGCTGGGGGCCGACAGATACGCAGTATTTT,.,.,TRBJ2-3,TRBV11-2
CASSQDPGTANTEAFF,TGCGCCAGCAGCCAAGATCCCGGGACGGCAAACACTGAAGCTTTCTTT,.,.,TRBJ1-1,TRBV4-1